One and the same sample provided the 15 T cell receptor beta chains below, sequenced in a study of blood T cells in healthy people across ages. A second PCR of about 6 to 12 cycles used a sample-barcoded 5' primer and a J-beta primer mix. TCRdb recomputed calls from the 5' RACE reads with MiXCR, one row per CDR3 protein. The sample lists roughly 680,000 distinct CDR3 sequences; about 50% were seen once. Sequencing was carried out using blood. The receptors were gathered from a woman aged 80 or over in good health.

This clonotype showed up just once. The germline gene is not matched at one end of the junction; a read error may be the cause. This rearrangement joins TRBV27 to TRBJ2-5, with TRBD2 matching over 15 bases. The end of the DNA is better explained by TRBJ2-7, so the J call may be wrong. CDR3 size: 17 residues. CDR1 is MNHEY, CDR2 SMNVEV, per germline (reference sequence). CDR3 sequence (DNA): TGTGTCAGCAGTTTATCTTCTCCGGGACTAGCGGGAGGCGAGCAGTACTTC. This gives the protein CVSSLSSPGLAGGEQYF.

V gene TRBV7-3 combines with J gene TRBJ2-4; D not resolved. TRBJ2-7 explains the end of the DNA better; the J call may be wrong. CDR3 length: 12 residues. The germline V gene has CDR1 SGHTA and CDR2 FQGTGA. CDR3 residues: CASSLINCEQYF. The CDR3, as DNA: TGTGCCAGCAGCCTTATAAATTGCGAGCAGTACTTC.

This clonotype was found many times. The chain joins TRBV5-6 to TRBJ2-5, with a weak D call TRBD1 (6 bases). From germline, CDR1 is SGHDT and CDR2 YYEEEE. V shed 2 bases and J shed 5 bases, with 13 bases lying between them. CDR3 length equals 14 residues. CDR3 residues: CASSFGGQRETQYF. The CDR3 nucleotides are TGTGCCAGCAGCTTTGGGGGACAACGGGAGACCCAGTACTTC.

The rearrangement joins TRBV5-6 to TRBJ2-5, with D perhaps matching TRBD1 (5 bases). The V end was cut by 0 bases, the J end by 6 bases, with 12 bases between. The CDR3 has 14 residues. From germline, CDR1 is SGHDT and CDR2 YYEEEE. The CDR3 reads CASSLGVREQTQYF. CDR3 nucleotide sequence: TGTGCCAGCAGCTTGGGGGTCAGGGAACAGACCCAGTACTTC.

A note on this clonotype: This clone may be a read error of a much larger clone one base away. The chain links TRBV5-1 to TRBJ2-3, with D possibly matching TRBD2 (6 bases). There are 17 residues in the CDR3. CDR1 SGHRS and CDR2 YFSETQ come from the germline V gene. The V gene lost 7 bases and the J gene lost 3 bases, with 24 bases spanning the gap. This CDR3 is CASGVPKGGGATDTQYF. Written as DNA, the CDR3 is TGCGCCAGCGGCGTCCCCAAGGGCGGCGGGGCTACAGATACGCAGTATTTT.

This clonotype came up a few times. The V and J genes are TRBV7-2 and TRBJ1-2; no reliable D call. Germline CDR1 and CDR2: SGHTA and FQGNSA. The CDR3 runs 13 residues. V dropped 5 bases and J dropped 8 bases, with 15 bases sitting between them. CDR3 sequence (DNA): TGTGCCAGCAGCCCGGCGAGCCGTCAGGGCTACACCTTC. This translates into CASSPASRQGYTF.

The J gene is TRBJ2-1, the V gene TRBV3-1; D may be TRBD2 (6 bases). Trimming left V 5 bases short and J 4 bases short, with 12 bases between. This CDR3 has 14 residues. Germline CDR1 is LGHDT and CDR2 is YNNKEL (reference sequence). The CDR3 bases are TGTGCCAGCAGCAAACGGACTAAATACAATGAGCAGTTCTTC. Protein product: CASSKRTKYNEQFF.

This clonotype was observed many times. The CDR3 sequence is CATRRGQGETQYF. The CDR3 DNA is TGTGCCACCAGAAGGGGCCAAGGAGAGACCCAGTACTTC. This chain connects TRBV15 to TRBJ2-5; tentatively, D is TRBD1 (5 bases). The CDR3 is 13 amino acids. The V end lost 6 bases, the J end lost 4 bases, and 12 bases lay between the germline ends. Germline lookup yields CDR1 LNHNV and CDR2 YYDKDF (reference sequence).

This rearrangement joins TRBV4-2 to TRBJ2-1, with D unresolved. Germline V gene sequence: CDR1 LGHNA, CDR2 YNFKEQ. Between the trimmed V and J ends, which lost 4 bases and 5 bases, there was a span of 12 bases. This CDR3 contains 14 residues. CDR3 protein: CASSPGTSNNEQFF. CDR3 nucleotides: TGTGCCAGCAGCCCAGGAACCTCAAACAATGAGCAGTTCTTC.

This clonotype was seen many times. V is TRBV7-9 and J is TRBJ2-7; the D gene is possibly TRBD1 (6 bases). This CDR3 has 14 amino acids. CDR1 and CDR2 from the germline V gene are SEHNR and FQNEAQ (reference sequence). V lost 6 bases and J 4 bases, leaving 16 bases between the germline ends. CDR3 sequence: CASSSRQVQYEQYF. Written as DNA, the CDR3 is TGTGCCAGCAGTTCCCGACAGGTGCAATACGAGCAGTACTTC.

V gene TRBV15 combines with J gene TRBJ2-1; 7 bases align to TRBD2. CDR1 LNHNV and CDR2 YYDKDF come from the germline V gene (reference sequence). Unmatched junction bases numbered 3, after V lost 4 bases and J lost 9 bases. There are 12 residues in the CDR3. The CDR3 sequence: CATSIREGEQFF. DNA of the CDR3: TGTGCCACCAGCATTAGGGAGGGTGAGCAGTTCTTC.

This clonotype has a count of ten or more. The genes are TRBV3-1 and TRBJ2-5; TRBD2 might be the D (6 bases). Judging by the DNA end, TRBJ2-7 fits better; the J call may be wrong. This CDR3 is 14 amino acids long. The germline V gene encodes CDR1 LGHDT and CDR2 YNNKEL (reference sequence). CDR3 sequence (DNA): TGTGCCAGCAGCCATTCTAGCGCGAAAAACGAGCAGTACTTC. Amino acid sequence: CASSHSSAKNEQYF.

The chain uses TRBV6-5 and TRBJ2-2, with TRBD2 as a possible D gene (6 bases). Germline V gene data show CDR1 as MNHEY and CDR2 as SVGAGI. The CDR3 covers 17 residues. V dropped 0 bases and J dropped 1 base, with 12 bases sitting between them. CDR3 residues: CASSYSWVAVNTGELFF. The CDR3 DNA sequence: TGTGCCAGCAGTTACTCTTGGGTAGCGGTGAACACCGGGGAGCTGTTTTTT.

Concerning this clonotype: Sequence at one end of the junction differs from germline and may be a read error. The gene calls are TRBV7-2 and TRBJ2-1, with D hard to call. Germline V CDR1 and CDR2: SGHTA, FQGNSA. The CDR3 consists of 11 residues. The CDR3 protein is CANSFNNEQFF. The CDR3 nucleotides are TGTGCCAACAGCTTCAACAATGAGCAGTTCTTC.

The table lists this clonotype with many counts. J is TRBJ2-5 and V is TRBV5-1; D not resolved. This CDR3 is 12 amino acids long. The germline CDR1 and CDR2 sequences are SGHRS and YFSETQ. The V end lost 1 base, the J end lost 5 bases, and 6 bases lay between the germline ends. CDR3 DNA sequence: TGCGCCAGCAGCTTGATCCGGGAGACCCAGTACTTC. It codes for CASSLIRETQYF.